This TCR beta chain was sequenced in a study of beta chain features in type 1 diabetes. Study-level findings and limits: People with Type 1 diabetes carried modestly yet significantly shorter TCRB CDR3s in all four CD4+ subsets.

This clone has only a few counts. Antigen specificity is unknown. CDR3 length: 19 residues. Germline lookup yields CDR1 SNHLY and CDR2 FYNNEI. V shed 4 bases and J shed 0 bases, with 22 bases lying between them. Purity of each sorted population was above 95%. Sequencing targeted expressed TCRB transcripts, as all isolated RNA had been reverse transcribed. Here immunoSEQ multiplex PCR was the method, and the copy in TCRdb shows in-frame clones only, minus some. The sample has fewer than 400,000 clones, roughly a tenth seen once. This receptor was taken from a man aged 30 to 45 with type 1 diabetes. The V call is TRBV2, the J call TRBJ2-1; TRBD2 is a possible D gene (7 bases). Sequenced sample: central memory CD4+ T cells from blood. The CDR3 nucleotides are TGTGCCAGCAGTGCCGGTTTGGGGGCTAGCGGTAGCTCCTACAATGAGCAGTTCTTC. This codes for CASSAGLGASGSSYNEQFF.